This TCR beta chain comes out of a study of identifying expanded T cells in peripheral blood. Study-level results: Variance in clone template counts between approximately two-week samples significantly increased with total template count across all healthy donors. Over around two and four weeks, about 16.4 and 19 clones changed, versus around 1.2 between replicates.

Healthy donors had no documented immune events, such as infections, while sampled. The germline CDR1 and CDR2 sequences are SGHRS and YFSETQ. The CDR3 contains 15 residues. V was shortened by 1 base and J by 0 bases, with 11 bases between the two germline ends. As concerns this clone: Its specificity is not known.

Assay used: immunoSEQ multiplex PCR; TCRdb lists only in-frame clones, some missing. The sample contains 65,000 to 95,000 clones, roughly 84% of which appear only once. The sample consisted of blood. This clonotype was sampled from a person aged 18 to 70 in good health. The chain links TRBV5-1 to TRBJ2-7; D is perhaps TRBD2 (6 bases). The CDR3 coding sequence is TGCGCCAGCAGCTTGTCAAGCGGGCCCTCCTACGAGCAGTACTTC. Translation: CASSLSSGPSYEQYF.